This T cell receptor (beta chain) was obtained from a study of blood T cell repertoires in COVID-19. For the study at large: Acute and convalescent COVID-19 samples came from the United States, Italy and Spain.

Original handling: By means of reference gene primer amplification, nucleated cell counts were estimated. The repertoire was sequenced with immunoSEQ multiplex PCR; TCRdb's copy has only in-frame clones and lacks some. From that table come the V and J calls and clone size; the DNA was used to work out D and trimming. Of under 150,000 clones in the sample, under 90% were seen once. This clone was observed a few times. Those who participated ranged in age from roughly 18 to 90 years and resided in around 22 US areas. Cohorts were based on clinical histories the participants reported. Germline values: CDR1 SGHVS, CDR2 FNYEAQ. V gave up 1 base and J gave up 8 bases; unmatched junction bases: 14. The CDR3 runs to 16 residues.

This receptor was taken from a man aged 45-65 years in a cohort exposed to, infected with or recovered from COVID-19 (not recorded which). The chain joins TRBV7-6 to TRBJ2-7; 7 bases fit TRBD1. The sequencing sample was made of PBMCs or T cells enriched from blood (not recorded which). CDR3 loop: CASSLGSGGTSWKQYF. CDR3 bases: TGTGCCAGCAGCTTAGGATCAGGGGGAACGTCTTGGAAGCAGTACTTC.